These T cell receptor beta chains were read from a single sample in a study of blood T cells in healthy people across ages. TCRdb analysed the 5' RACE reads with MiXCR anew, one entry per CDR3 protein. Of roughly 790,000 distinct CDR3 sequences in the sample, 40% to 45% were seen once. Sequences were obtained from blood. The source of these receptors is a woman aged 60-70 years in good health. CDR3s include the opening cysteine and the closing phenylalanine or tryptophan. A D gene is named only where the DNA matches it firmly. Not every row has a clone size; where given, it reads once, few, many or a size class.

j_call	clone_size	d_call	v_call	cdr3_aa	cdr3_nt
TRBJ2-7	.	.	TRBV27	CASSPASGAYGQYF	TGTGCCAGCAGCCCCGCCTCAGGGGCTTACGGGCAGTACTTC
TRBJ2-7	.	TRBD2	TRBV20-1	CSADLAGGPTQQYF	TGCAGTGCAGACCTAGCGGGAGGACCTACGCAGCAGTACTTC
TRBJ2-1	.	TRBD2	TRBV10-3	CAISRGEMCNEQFF	TGTGCCATCAGTCGGGGGGAGATGTGCAATGAGCAGTTCTTC
TRBJ2-1	.	TRBD1	TRBV24-1	CATSLGQGLDYNEQFF	TGTGCCACCAGTCTCGGACAGGGATTGGACTACAATGAGCAGTTCTTC
TRBJ2-2	few	.	TRBV9	CASSSGQGWTGELFF	TGTGCCAGCAGCTCAGGTCAGGGTTGGACCGGGGAGCTGTTTTTT
TRBJ2-5	.	TRBD2	TRBV12-3/TRBV12-4	CASSSGLAGAVRGETQYF	TGTGCCAGCAGTTCCGGACTAGCGGGGGCGGTTCGGGGAGAGACCCAGTACTTC
TRBJ2-1	.	.	TRBV19	CASKAGPGSFEQFF	TGTGCCAGTAAGGCGGGACCGGGCTCCTTTGAGCAGTTCTTC
TRBJ2-6	.	.	TRBV7-6	CASSLSALTFSGANVLTF	TGTGCCAGCAGCTTATCGGCCCTAACGTTCTCTGGGGCCAACGTCCTGACTTTC
TRBJ2-5	.	.	TRBV20-1	CSARDSGGKTQYF	TGCAGTGCTAGAGATTCAGGGGGGAAGACCCAGTACTTC
TRBJ2-5	.	.	TRBV7-9	CASNDGSGETQYF	TGTGCCAGCAACGACGGGAGCGGGGAGACCCAGTACTTC
TRBJ2-7	many	.	TRBV11-2	CASSLDLAVYYEQYF	TGTGCCAGCAGCTTAGATCTGGCAGTCTACTACGAGCAGTACTTC
TRBJ2-5	once	.	TRBV3-1	CASSQLSLRAQYF	TGTGCCAGCAGCCAATTGTCGCTACGAGCCCAGTACTTC
TRBJ1-5	.	TRBD1	TRBV6-1	CASRLQGNQPQHF	TGTGCCAGCAGATTACAGGGGAATCAGCCCCAGCATTTT
TRBJ2-1	.	TRBD2	TRBV7-2	CASSSSSGSLHDEQFF	TGTGCCAGCAGCTCCTCTAGCGGCTCCTTGCACGATGAGCAGTTCTTC
TRBJ2-3	.	TRBD2	TRBV15	CATRTSGLYSTDTQYF	TGTGCCACCAGAACTAGCGGACTATATAGCACAGATACGCAGTATTTT
TRBJ1-2	few	.	TRBV12-3/TRBV12-4	CASSPQGSLGGYTF	TGTGCCAGCAGTCCCCAGGGCTCCCTTGGAGGCTACACCTTC
TRBJ2-6	few	TRBD1	TRBV12-3/TRBV12-4	CASRGDSGISGANVLTF	TGTGCCAGCAGAGGGGACAGCGGAATCTCTGGGGCCAACGTCCTGACTTTC
TRBJ2-1	.	TRBD2	TRBV7-2	CASSLGGGSTYNEQFF	TGTGCCAGCAGCTTAGGGGGGGGGTCCACCTACAATGAGCAGTTCTTC
TRBJ2-3	.	.	TRBV28	CASSLSPGQTTDTQYF	TGTGCCAGCAGTTTATCGCCGGGACAAACGACAGATACGCAGTATTTT
TRBJ2-1	many	TRBD2	TRBV29-1	CSVELAGVYNEQFF	TGCAGCGTTGAGCTAGCGGGGGTCTACAATGAGCAGTTCTTC
TRBJ1-4	.	TRBD1	TRBV12-3/TRBV12-4	CASNPQGGLGEKLFF	TGTGCCAGCAACCCACAGGGGGGGCTCGGTGAAAAACTGTTTTTT
TRBJ2-1	.	.	TRBV7-3	CASSPKTRTGSEQFF	TGTGCCAGCAGCCCAAAAACCCGGACTGGTAGTGAGCAGTTCTTC
TRBJ2-7	.	TRBD1	TRBV28	CASSGDRGRAEQYF	TGTGCCAGCAGTGGGGACAGGGGGCGCGCCGAGCAGTACTTC
TRBJ2-1	few	TRBD2	TRBV12-3/TRBV12-4	CASSWGGGPLNEQFF	TGTGCCAGCAGTTGGGGGGGAGGGCCGCTCAATGAGCAGTTCTTC
TRBJ2-4	few	.	TRBV3-1	CASSQVDRPNIQYF	TGTGCCAGCAGCCAAGTCGACAGGCCGAACATTCAGTACTTC
TRBJ2-3	.	.	TRBV20-1	CSAPSVGTDTQYF	TGCAGTGCCCCCTCCGTCGGCACAGATACGCAGTATTTT